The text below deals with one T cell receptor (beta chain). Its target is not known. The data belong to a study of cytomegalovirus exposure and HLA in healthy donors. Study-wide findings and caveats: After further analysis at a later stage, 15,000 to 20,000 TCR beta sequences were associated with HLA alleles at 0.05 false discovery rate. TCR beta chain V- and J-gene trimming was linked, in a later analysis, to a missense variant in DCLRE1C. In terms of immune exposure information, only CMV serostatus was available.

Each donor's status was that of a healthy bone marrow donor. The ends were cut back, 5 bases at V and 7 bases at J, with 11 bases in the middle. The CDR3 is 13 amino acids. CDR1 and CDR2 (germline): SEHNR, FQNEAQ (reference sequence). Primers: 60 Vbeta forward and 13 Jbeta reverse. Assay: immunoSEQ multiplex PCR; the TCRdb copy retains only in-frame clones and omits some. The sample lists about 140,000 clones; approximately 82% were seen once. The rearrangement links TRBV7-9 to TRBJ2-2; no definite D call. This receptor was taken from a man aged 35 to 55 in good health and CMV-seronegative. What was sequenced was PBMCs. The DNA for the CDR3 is TGTGCCAGCAGCCCCCCGGTTGTCGGGGAGCTGTTTTTT. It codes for CASSPPVVGELFF.